The T cell receptor beta chain under discussion was sequenced for a study of blood T cell repertoires in COVID-19 (TCRdb year 2020). Some background on the complete study: The collaborator samples originated in the United States, Italy and Spain and spanned the acute and convalescent phases of COVID-19. The prospective study material was composed of cDNA or gDNA derived from T cells, B-cell-depleted T cells, or PBMCs. The dataset comprised deeply sampled blood TCRbeta repertoires from subjects exposed to, actively infected with, or recovered from COVID-19. The repertoires were released in a freely available public database intended as a resource for research on the immune response to SARS-CoV-2. Samples were obtained from the ongoing ImmuneRACE study (first 160 participants) and from about 1,300 subjects provided by 6 global collaborators. Sample metadata almost always included a de-identified subject ID, COVID-19 status, age in years and sex. Where available, HLA class I and class II types were obtained from metadata supplied by the sample provider rather than from assay-based typing. Summary of the overall study and its limitations: Clinical and demographic metadata were provided uncurated, with the amount varying by source and participant.

Points on this clone: Its antigen is currently not known. Base qualities are not provided; no much larger clone lies one nucleotide away.

TCRbeta CDR3 regions were amplified from genomic DNA by means of the immunoSEQ Assay, a bias-controlled multiplex PCR. In the source study's methods: The number of nucleated cells in each sample was estimated by amplification of reference gene primers within the assay. To quantify the absolute abundance of each unique TCRbeta CDR3 rearrangement, sequence reads were collapsed and filtered. For each sample, productive Simpson clonality was calculated as the square root of Simpson's diversity index over productive rearrangements. Imported from immuneACCESS, the table was reduced by TCRdb to in-frame sequences with V and J called. These copies leave out some clones; in studies compared against another copy, an unresolved V gene accounts for under half, and the cause of the remainder is not known. V and J calls and clone size are those listed in that table; D and trimming were worked out from the DNA. Recorded for this sample are 250,000 to 300,000 clones; about nine tenths of them occurred a single time. Around 16% of the sample is in the top ten clones.

Participants in the prospective study were enrolled through a virtual design, were aged about 18 to 100 years, and lived in 24 United States geographic areas. In the prospective study, cohorts were assigned on the basis of participant-reported clinical history obtained from a screening survey and a study questionnaire. Recovered participants in ImmuneRACE Cohort 3 were defined as having two consecutive negative NP/OP PCR tests, clearance from a healthcare professional, or resolution of symptoms. In the prospective study, whole blood, serum and a nasopharyngeal or oropharyngeal swab were collected from each participant by mobile phlebotomists. Over a roughly 2-month period, participants in the prospective study had the option of providing additional blood draws and questionnaires. Before DNA extraction, prospective study blood samples were shipped either frozen or at room temperature. Including cysteine and phenylalanine, the CDR3 has 15 amino acids. The read is trimmed to its CDR3 DNA, 45 bases read in frame from base 1. Per the germline V gene, SGHVS is the CDR1 and FNYEAQ is the CDR2. The germline V end is reduced by 5 bases and the J end by 5 bases; junction bases left unmatched: 5.

The rearranged chain carries TRBV7-6 and TRBJ2-2, and TRBD1 matches 10 of the central bases. The sequence was obtained from a man between 18 and 29 years old who had recovered from COVID-19. Sequencing was performed on PBMCs or T cells enriched from blood (not recorded which). For the CDR3, the sequence is CASSLRTGGTGELFF. The sequence in DNA is TGTGCCAGCAGCCTTCGGACAGGGGGGACCGGGGAGCTGTTTTTT. Joined to the reference TRBV7-6 and TRBJ2-2 proteins, this CDR3 gives the full variable domain: GAGVSQSPRYKVTKRGQDVALRCDPISGHVSLYWYRQALGQGPEFLTYFNYEAQQDKSGLPNDRFSAERPEGSISTLTIQRTEQRDSAMYRCASSLRTGGTGELFFGEGSRLTVL.